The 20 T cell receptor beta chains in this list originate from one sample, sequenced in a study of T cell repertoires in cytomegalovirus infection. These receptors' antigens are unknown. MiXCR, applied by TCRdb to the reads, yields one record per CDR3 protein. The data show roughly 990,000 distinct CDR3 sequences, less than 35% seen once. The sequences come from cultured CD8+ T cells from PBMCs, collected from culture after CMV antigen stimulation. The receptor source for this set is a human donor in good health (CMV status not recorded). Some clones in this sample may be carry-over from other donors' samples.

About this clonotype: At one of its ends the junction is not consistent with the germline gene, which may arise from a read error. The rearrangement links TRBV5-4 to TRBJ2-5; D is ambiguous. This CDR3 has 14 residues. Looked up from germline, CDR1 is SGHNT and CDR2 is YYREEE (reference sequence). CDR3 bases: TGTGCCAGCACCTTGTGGATGGAATCGGAGACCCAGTACTTC. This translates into CASTLWMESETQYF.

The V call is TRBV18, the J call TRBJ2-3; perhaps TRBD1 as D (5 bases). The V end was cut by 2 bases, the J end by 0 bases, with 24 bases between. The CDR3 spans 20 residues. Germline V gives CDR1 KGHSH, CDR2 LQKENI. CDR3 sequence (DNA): TGTGCCAGCTCACCATTTCCCCACCCGGACACCAACTCTAGCACAGATACGCAGTATTTT. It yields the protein CASSPFPHPDTNSSTDTQYF.

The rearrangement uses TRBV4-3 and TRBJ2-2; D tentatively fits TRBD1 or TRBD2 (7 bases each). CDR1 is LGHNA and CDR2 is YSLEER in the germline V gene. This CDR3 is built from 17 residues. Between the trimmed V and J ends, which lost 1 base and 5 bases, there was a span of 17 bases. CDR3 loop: CASSQVGGGTETGELFF. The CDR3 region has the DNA TGCGCCAGCAGCCAAGTAGGGGGAGGGACAGAGACCGGGGAGCTGTTTTTT.

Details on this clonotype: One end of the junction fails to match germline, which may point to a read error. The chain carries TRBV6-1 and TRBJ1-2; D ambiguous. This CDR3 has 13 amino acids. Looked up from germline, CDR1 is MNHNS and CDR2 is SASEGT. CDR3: CVSRTAEWDGYTF. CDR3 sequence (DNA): TGTGTCAGCCGCACGGCGGAGTGGGATGGCTACACCTTC.

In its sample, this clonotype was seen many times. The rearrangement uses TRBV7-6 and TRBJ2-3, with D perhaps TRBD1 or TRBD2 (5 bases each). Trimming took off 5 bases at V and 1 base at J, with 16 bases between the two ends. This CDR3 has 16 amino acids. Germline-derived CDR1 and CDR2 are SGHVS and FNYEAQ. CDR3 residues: CASSRPRDGGTDTQYF. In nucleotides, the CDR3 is TGTGCCAGCAGCCGTCCCCGGGACGGAGGCACAGATACGCAGTATTTT.

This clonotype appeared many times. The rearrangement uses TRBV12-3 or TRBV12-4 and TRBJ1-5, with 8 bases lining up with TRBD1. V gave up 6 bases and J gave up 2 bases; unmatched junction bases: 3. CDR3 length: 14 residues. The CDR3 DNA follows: TGTGCCAGCAGAGGACAGGGCGGCAATCAGCCCCAGCATTTT. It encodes CASRGQGGNQPQHF.

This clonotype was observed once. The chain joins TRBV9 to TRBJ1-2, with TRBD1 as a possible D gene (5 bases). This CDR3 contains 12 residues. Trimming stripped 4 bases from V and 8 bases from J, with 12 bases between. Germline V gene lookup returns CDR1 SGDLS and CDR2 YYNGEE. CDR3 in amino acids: CASSNGARGYTF. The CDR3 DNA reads TGTGCCAGCAGCAATGGGGCGCGGGGCTACACCTTC.

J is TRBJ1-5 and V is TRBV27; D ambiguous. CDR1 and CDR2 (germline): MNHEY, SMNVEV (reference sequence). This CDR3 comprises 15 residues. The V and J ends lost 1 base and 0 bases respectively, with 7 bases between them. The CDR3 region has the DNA TGTGCCAGCAGTTTATACGGATTTAGCAATCAGCCCCAGCATTTT. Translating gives CASSLYGFSNQPQHF.

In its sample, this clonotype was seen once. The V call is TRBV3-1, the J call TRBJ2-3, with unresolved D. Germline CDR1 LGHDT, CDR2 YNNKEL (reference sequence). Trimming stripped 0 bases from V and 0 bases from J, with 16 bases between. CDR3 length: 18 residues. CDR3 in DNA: TGTGCCAGCAGCCAAGATCGGTTAGTTGAGCCTAGCACAGATACGCAGTATTTT. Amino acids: CASSQDRLVEPSTDTQYF.

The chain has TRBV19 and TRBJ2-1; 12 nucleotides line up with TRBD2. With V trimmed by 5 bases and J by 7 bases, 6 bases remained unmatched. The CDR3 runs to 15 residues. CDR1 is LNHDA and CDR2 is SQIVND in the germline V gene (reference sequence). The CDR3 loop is CASSSSSGGGNEQFF. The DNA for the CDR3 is TGTGCCAGTAGTTCTTCTAGCGGGGGGGGGAATGAGCAGTTCTTC.

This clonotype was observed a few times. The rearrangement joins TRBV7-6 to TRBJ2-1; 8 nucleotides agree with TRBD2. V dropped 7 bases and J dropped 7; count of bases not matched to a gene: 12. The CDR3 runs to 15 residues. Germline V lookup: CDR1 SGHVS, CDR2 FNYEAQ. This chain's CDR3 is CASTGGTSGGNEQFF. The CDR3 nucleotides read TGTGCCAGCACTGGCGGCACTAGCGGTGGGAATGAGCAGTTCTTC.

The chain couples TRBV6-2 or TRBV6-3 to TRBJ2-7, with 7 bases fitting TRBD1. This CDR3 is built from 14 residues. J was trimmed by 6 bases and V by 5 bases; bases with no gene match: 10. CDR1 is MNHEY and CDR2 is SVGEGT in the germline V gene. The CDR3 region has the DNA TGTGCCAGCAGTCTAATGACAGGGTACAGCGAGCAGTACTTC. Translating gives CASSLMTGYSEQYF.

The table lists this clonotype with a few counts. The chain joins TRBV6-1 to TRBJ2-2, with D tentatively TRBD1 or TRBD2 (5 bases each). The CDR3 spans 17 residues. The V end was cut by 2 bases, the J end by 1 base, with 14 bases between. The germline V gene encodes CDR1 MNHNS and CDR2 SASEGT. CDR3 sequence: CASSEIPGTLNTGELFF. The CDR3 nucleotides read TGTGCCAGCAGTGAAATCCCCGGGACCTTGAACACCGGGGAGCTGTTTTTT.

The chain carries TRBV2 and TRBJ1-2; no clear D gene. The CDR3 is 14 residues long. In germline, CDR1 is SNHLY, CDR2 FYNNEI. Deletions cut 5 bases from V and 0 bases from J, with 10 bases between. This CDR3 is CASSYRESNYGYTF. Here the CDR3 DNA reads TGTGCCAGCAGTTACAGAGAATCTAACTATGGCTACACCTTC.

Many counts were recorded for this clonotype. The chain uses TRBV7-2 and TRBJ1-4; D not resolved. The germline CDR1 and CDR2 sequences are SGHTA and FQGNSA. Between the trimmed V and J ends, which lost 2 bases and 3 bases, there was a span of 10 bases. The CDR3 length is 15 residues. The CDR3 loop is CASSLTYMPNEKLFF. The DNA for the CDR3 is TGTGCCAGCAGCTTAACGTATATGCCTAATGAAAAACTGTTTTTT. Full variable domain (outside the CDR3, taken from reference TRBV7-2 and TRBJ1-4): GAGVSQSPSNKVTEKGKDVELRCDPISGHTALYWYRQSLGQGLEFLIYFQGNSAPDKSGLPSDRFSAERTGGSVSTLTIQRTQQEDSAVYLCASSLTYMPNEKLFFGSGTQLSVL.

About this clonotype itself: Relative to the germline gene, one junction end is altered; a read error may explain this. DNA of the CDR3: TGTGCCAACAGTTTGGATCGGGGCGGGGAGCTGTTTTTT. Translated: CANSLDRGGELFF. The chain links TRBV27 to TRBJ2-2; D perhaps matches TRBD2 (5 bases). Germline CDR1 and CDR2: MNHEY and SMNVEV (reference sequence). The CDR3 has 13 amino acids.

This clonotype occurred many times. CDR3 in amino acids: CASSTWTGGDGNTIYF. CDR3 nucleotides: TGTGCCAGCAGTACGTGGACAGGGGGAGACGGAAACACCATATATTTT. The chain links TRBV6-5 to TRBJ1-3; 10 bases fit TRBD1. CDR3 length: 16 amino acids. V was pared by 5 bases and J by 4 bases, with 8 bases of the junction left unmatched. Germline V gene lookup returns CDR1 MNHEY and CDR2 SVGAGI.

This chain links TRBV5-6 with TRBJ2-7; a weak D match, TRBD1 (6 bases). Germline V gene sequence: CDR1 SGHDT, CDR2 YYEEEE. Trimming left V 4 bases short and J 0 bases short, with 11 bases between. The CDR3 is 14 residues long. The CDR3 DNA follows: TGTGCCAGCAGCCGAAGGGACATCTCCTACGAGCAGTACTTC. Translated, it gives CASSRRDISYEQYF.

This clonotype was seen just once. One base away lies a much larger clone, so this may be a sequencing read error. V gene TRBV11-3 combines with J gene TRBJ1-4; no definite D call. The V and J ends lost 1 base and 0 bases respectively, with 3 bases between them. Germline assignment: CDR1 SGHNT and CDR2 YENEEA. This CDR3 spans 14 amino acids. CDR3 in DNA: TGTGCCAGCAGCTTAGCTCCAACTAATGAAAAACTGTTTTTT. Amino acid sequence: CASSLAPTNEKLFF.

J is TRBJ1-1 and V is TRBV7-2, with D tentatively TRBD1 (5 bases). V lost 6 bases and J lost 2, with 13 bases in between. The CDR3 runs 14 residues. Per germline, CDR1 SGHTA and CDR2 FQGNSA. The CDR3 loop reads CASSLPGFNTEAFF. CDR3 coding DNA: TGTGCCAGCAGTTTGCCAGGGTTCAACACTGAAGCTTTCTTT.